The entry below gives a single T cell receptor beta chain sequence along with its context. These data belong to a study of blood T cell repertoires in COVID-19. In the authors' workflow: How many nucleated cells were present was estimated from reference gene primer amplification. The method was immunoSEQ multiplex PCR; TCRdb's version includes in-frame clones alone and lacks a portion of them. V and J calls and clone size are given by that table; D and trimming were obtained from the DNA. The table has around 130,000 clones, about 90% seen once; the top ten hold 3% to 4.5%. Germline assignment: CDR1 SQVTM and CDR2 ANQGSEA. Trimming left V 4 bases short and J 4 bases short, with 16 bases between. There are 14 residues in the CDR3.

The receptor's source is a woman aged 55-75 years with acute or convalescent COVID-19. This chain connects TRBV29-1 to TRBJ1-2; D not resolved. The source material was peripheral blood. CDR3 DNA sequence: TGCAGCGTTGCGCAGACAAATCCGTCCTATGGCTACACCTTC. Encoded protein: CSVAQTNPSYGYTF.